This T cell receptor beta chain emerged from a study of human T cells and chemical hapten exposure. Time point indicated: patch test 2, 6 weeks after DPC sensitization. Treatment noted: therapeutic diphenylcyclopropenone sensitization with weekly scalp DPC. There are 14 residues in the CDR3. With 6 bases removed from V and 0 bases from J, the gap between germline ends came to 9 bases. This clonotype was counted ten times or more. TCRdb recomputed calls from the RACE reads with MiXCR, one row per CDR3 protein. The table has approximately 75,000 distinct CDR3 sequences, 7.5% to 9.5% seen once. The J gene is TRBJ1-5, the V gene TRBV12-3 or TRBV12-4, with a possible D match to TRBD1 (5 bases). The receptor was derived from a woman aged 45 to 65 with alopecia areata. Some clones in this sample may be carry-over from other donors' samples. The source material was whole blood, sampled in connection with sensitization to the hapten diphenylcyclopropenone (DPC). CDR3 amino acids: CASRLDSSNQPQHF. CDR3 nucleotide sequence: TGTGCCAGCAGGCTTGACAGTAGCAATCAGCCCCAGCATTTT.